This TCR beta chain was identified in a study of metastatic and nonmetastatic thyroid tumors. Turning to the study itself: Repertoires were compared across blood and tumor or nodule tissue from malignant and benign thyroid patients.

A single count supports this clone. Its antigen is currently unknown. Original processing methods: The distant-metastasis classifier for papillary thyroid cancer was built from CDR3 differences across clinicopathological groups. TCRdb ran MiXCR on the PCR reads. The V and J calls here are based on TCRdb, not the publication. The profile shows approximately 44,000 clones, roughly 31% of them singletons. Each patient came to thyroid surgery without any prior treatment (of any kind). The germline gives CDR1 SGDLS, CDR2 YYNGEE. There are 17 residues in the CDR3. Trimming pared 0 bases from V and 2 bases from J, leaving 14 bases between. Study-wide points: The study reportedly found significantly higher TCR beta diversity in malignant thyroid tumors than benign nodules, in blood and tumor.

The chain carries TRBV9 and TRBJ1-4; D is perhaps TRBD1 (6 bases). The TCR was taken from a male donor with papillary thyroid cancer or a benign thyroid nodule (not recorded which). Some clones in this sample may be carry-over from other donors' samples. Material: blood. CDR3 DNA sequence: TGTGCCAGCAGCGTAGGTCAGGGGAGGGAGACTAATGAAAAACTGTTTTTT. It yields the protein CASSVGQGRETNEKLFF.